This T cell receptor (beta chain) originates from a study of shared clonotypes between healthy human individuals (TCRdb year 2020). Notes on the research overall: The cohort comprised a couple of women and a few men aged 18 to 49 years. For each donor, three plates each were used for CD4 naive and CD4 memory, two plates were used for CD8 naive, and one plate was used for CD8 memory. To estimate repertoire size and how much clonotype sharing occurs between individuals, the study deeply sequenced the blood TCR repertoires of about five healthy adults. Different laboratories and diverse techniques were used to prepare libraries and sequence TCR repertoires, to increase sequencing depth and limit assay-specific biases. Each donor's leukapheresis produced roughly between roughly 0.85 and 9.5 billion PBMCs.

Remarks on this clone: The clone's antigen remains unknown. It has no much larger one-base neighbor in the sample; base qualities were not kept.

The V end gives up 7 bases and the J end 4 bases, leaving 8 bases in the junction not matched to a gene. CDR1 and CDR2 are read off the germline V gene (reference sequence) as SEHNR and FQNEAQ. The CDR3 goes from the cysteine to the phenylalanine over 15 residues. The DNA shown is the 45-base CDR3, in frame from base 1. CD8 naive samples consisted of CD45RO-negative cells that were positively selected for CCR7, yielding a CD45RA+CCR7+ population without TemRA cells. The donors were healthy, HIV-negative adults who had no recently reported acute infections or vaccinations. Only Caucasian adults living in Nashville, Tennessee, USA were represented among the donors. Blood was obtained by leukapheresis, after which PBMCs were separated by Ficoll-Histopaque density gradient centrifugation and cryopreserved in liquid nitrogen vapor phase. Analytical flow cytometry was used to check the purity and quantity of each magnetically sorted T cell population. Each sorted fraction had its genomic DNA isolated and then quantified by UV absorbance on a Nanodrop 2000c.

TCR CDR3 regions were amplified from genomic DNA by multiplex PCR using the deep immunoSEQ assay. For each cell subset, the extracted genomic DNA was distributed evenly across all wells of several immunoSEQ 96-well plates, and each plate served as one replicate. For sorted subsets, roughly 190 ng of genomic DNA, equivalent to 30,000 or so T cell genomes, went into each replicate PCR. Purified libraries were quantified with a Qubit 3.0 fluorometer, sized on a Bioanalyzer 2100, and re-quantified with the KAPA Library Quantification kit. Every immunoSEQ 96-well plate was sequenced on a separate single-read 150-cycle Illumina NextSeq 550 flow cell. The authors' pipeline ran thus. The immunoSEQ output contained only junctional sequences without quality scores, so filtering could not match that applied to full-length reads. To assign V/J genes and CDR3, sequences were annotated against IMGT germline references using PyIR, a Python wrapper for IgBLAST v1.9. Reads with weak V/J assignments (E-value above 1e-6), missing CDR3, stop codons, out-of-frame junctions, or ambiguous translated residues were removed. V3J clonotypes were defined as sequences sharing an identical inferred V gene, J gene, and CDR3 amino acid sequence. Percentage overlap between repertoires was computed as shared unique clonotypes divided by the size of the smaller repertoire. Three approaches were used to assess repertoire richness: RTK rarefaction, the Chao1 estimator, and Recon v2.1 estimates of unobserved clonotypes. Generation probabilities were computed with OLGA for all TCRbeta clonotypes obtained by the gDNA method from several donors. TCRdb stores this immuneACCESS table with in-frame sequences only. Part of the clones is absent; in the studies checked, under half of the shortfall reflects unresolved V genes, and no reason is known for the rest. V and J calls and clone size are copied from that table; D and trimming were computed from the DNA. The sample table contains around 2.1 million clones; only one count was recorded for around 93% of them. The ten biggest clones cover under 2% of the sample.

What the authors observed across the whole study: Sampling was limited to blood, and TCR repertoires in tissue likely differ from TCR repertoires in blood. The genetic and exposure-history diversity represented was limited by the small number of donors. Pairwise subsampling indicated that sequencing depth was expected to affect the degree of clonotype sharing among donors. Larger estimated clonotype richness was generally found for naive subsets than for memory subsets. Even with the large sequencing depth, rarefaction of the sorted-subset datasets indicated that sequencing was incomplete. Compared with non-shared clonotypes, the clonotypes found in all four sorted-subset donors had higher generation probabilities. Sharing across several donors was observed for roughly 5% of naive CD4, over 3% of naive CD8, 2% to 2.5% of memory CD4, and approximately 0.41% of memory CD8 clonotypes.

Material for sequencing was naive CD8+ T cells from PBMCs. Interpreted using the paper, the cell subset or site label stands for: CD45RA+CCR7+. This clonotype was obtained from a man aged 18-30 years in good health. Some clones in this sample may be carry-over from other donors' samples. This receptor chain uses TRBV7-9 and TRBJ2-1; 9 central nucleotides agree with TRBD2. The bases read TGTGCCAGCACCCGATCTAGCGGGGAATACAATGAGCAGTTCTTC. Its translation reads: CASTRSSGEYNEQFF.